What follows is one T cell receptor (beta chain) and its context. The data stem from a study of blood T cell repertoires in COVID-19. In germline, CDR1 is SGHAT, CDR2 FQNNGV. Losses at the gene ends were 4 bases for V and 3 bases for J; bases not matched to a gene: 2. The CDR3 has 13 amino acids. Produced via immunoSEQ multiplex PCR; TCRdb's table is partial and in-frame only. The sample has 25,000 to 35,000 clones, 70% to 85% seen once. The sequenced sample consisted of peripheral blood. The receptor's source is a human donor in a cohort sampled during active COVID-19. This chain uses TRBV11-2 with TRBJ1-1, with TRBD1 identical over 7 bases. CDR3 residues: CASSSQGDTEAFF. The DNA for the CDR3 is TGTGCCAGCAGCTCCCAGGGGGACACTGAAGCTTTCTTT.